This T cell receptor beta chain was sequenced during a study of shared clonotypes between healthy human individuals (dated by TCRdb to the early 2020s). In terms of the full investigation: The cohort comprised two women and a few men aged 18 to 49 years. Different laboratories and diverse techniques were used to prepare libraries and sequence TCR repertoires, to increase sequencing depth and limit assay-specific biases. Per donor, three plates each were used for CD4 naive and CD4 memory, two for CD8 naive, and one for CD8 memory. To estimate repertoire size and how much clonotype sharing occurs between individuals, the study deeply sequenced the blood TCR repertoires of 4 to 6 healthy adults. Between about 0.94 and 8.9 billion PBMCs per donor were obtained by leukapheresis. Points the paper makes about the study in general: Only blood was sampled, and tissue TCR repertoires likely differ from those in blood. Incomplete sequencing was indicated by rarefaction of sorted-subset datasets, despite the large sequencing depth. Naive subsets generally had larger estimated clonotype richness than memory subsets. Pairwise subsampling led to the expectation that sequencing depth would affect the degree of clonotype sharing among donors. Across several donors, 5% to 6% of naive CD4, approximately 4% of naive CD8, about 2.3% of memory CD4, and 0.4% of memory CD8 clonotypes were shared. The genetic and exposure-history diversity represented was limited by the small number of donors. Higher generation probabilities were observed for clonotypes shared by all four sorted-subset donors than for non-shared clonotypes.

Using the deep immunoSEQ assay, TCR CDR3 regions were amplified from genomic DNA by multiplex PCR. For each cell subset, the extracted genomic DNA was distributed evenly across all wells of several immunoSEQ 96-well plates, and each plate served as one replicate. Each replicate PCR for sorted subsets received roughly 0.2 ug genomic DNA, equal to roughly 29,000 T cell genomes. Purified libraries were measured with a Qubit 3.0 fluorometer, size-checked on a Bioanalyzer 2100, and measured again with the KAPA Library Quantification kit. Every immunoSEQ 96-well plate was sequenced on a dedicated single-read 150-cycle Illumina NextSeq 550 flow cell. The source study handled its data this way. Because the immunoSEQ output included only junctional sequences and no quality scores, the filtering could not be the same as the filtering used for full-length reads. To assign V/J genes and CDR3, sequences were annotated against IMGT germline references using PyIR, a Python wrapper for IgBLAST v1.9. Reads with weak V/J assignments (E-value above 1e-6), missing CDR3, stop codons, out-of-frame junctions, or ambiguous translated residues were removed. V3J clonotypes were defined as sequences sharing an identical inferred V gene, J gene, and CDR3 amino acid sequence. Percentage overlap between repertoires was computed as shared unique clonotypes divided by the size of the smaller repertoire. Richness of each repertoire was evaluated using RTK rarefaction, the Chao1 estimator, and Recon v2.1 estimates of unobserved clonotypes. Generation probabilities for all TCRbeta clonotypes obtained by the gDNA method from a few donors were computed using OLGA. The table was pulled from immuneACCESS by TCRdb, which kept in-frame rearrangements only. Such tables lose some clones; where checked, under half of the loss comes from unresolved V genes, and the rest has no known cause. Clone size and the V and J calls come from that table; the DNA yielded D and trimming. For this sample the table gives about 1,500,000 clones, of which approximately 97% were detected only once. About 1% of the sample comes from the top ten.

CDR1 and CDR2 are drawn from the germline V gene (reference sequence): SGHKS, YYEKEE. The CDR3 holds 14 amino acids from the cysteine to the phenylalanine. Kept here is only the CDR3 DNA, which spans 42 bases and is read in frame from base 1. Worth noting for this clone: This receptor's antigen is unknown. The record has no base qualities; no much larger clone is one base away.

Healthy HIV-negative adults with no recently reported acute infections or vaccinations were included as donors. Every donor was a Caucasian adult living in Nashville, Tennessee, USA. CD4+ T cells were enriched by magnetic negative selection, after which naive cells were positively selected on CD45RA and the negative fraction was taken as the memory subset. Blood was obtained by leukapheresis, after which PBMCs were separated by Ficoll-Histopaque density gradient centrifugation and cryopreserved in liquid nitrogen vapor phase. Analytical flow cytometry was used to check the purity and quantity of every magnetically sorted T cell population. Genomic DNA was isolated from every sorted fraction and measured by UV absorbance on a Nanodrop 2000c.

This sequence was found in a man aged 25 to 40 in good health. Here the chain combines TRBV5-5 and TRBJ2-5; the D region possibly corresponds to TRBD2 (5 bases align). TRBJ2-7 matches the DNA end more closely, so the J call is doubtful. The specimen was naive CD4+ T cells sorted from blood. Taken with the paper, the label for cell subset or site translates to: CD45RA+ positively selected. The nucleotide sequence reads as follows: TGTGCCAGCACCCCAAGCGGCAGCTCCTACGAGCAGTACTTC. The resulting protein is CASTPSGSSYEQYF.